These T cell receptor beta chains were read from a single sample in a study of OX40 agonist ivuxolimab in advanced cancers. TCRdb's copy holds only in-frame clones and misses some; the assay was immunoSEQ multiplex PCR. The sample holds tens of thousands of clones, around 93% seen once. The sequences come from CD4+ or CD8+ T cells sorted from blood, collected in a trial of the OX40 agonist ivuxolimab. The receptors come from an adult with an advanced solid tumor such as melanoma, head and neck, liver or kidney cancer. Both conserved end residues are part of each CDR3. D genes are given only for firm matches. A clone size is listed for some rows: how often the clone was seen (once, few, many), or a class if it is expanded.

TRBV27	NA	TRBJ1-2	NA	TGTGCCAGCAGCCCCGCTGGGTATGGCTACACCTTC	CASSPAGYGYTF
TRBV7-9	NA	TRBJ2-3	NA	TGTGCCAGCAGCAACGAGGTGAGGGGAGATACGCAGTATTTT	CASSNEVRGDTQYF
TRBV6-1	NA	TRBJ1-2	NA	TGTGCCAGCACGACGGGGGCTCGGTATGGCTACACCTTC	CASTTGARYGYTF
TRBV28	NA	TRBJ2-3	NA	TGTGCCAGCAGTTTATCGGGGTACACAGATACGCAGTATTTT	CASSLSGYTDTQYF
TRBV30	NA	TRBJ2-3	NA	TGTGCCTGGAGTGTTGAGTCCAGGGGGGCAGATACGCAGTATTTT	CAWSVESRGADTQYF
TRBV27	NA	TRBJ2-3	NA	TGTGCCAGCACCCCCGTCGGATCCCTAGCGACAGATACGCAGTATTTT	CASTPVGSLATDTQYF
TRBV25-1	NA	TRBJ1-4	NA	TGTGCCAGCAGTGAAATACAGGATCTTAATGAAAAACTGTTTTTT	CASSEIQDLNEKLFF
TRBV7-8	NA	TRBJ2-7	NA	TGTGCCAGCAGCGCGGGACCTCTGTTCTCCTACGAGCAGTACTTC	CASSAGPLFSYEQYF
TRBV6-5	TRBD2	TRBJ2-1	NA	TGTGCCAGCAGTTACTCGCTAGCGGGCCAGGCTTTTGAGCAGTTCTTC	CASSYSLAGQAFEQFF
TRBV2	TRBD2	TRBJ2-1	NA	TGTGCCAGCAGAAGGACTAGCGGGGGGGCCCAGCAGTTCTTC	CASRRTSGGAQQFF
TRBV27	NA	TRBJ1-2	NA	TGTGCCAGCAGGTCCTTTGGAGGGACTGACTATGGCTACACCTTC	CASRSFGGTDYGYTF
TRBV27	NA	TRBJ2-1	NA	TGTGCCAGCAGTTTAGGGGGAGTATACAATGAGCAGTTCTTC	CASSLGGVYNEQFF
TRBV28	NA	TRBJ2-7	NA	TGTGCCAGCAGTCGCTACGAGCAGTACTTC	CASSRYEQYF
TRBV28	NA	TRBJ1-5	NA	TGTGCCAGCAGTTTATGGGAAGGGGGCAATCAGCCCCAGCATTTT	CASSLWEGGNQPQHF
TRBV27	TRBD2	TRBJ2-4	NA	TGTGCCAGCAGCTCCAATCTGGGACTAGCGGGAAACATTCAGTACTTC	CASSSNLGLAGNIQYF
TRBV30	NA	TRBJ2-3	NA	TGTGCCTGGGGGGACAACACAGATACGCAGTATTTT	CAWGDNTDTQYF
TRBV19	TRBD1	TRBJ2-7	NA	TGTGCCAGTAGTCCCACGACAGGGAGCTACGAGCAGTACTTC	CASSPTTGSYEQYF
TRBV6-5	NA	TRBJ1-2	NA	TGTGCCAGCAGTTACTTTGGGTCAGGTGCCTATGGCTACACCTTC	CASSYFGSGAYGYTF
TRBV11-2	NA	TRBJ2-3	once	TGTGCCAGCAGCTCGCGAGATACGCAGTATTTT	CASSSRDTQYF
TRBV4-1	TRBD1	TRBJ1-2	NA	TGCGCCAGCAGCCAAGAACAGGGGGACTATGGCTACACCTTC	CASSQEQGDYGYTF
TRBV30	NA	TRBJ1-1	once	TGTGCCTGGAATCCATTGAACACTGAAGCTTTCTTT	CAWNPLNTEAFF
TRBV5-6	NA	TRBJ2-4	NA	TGTGCCAGCAGCTCCTTGGGCGTAGGAGTTCCCAACATTCAGTACTTC	CASSSLGVGVPNIQYF
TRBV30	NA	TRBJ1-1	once	TGTGCCTGGGTGAGCTATAACACTGAAGCTTTCTTT	CAWVSYNTEAFF
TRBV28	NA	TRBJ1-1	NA	TGTGCCAGCGGCCCACGGCAGGGCCGCACTGAAGCTTTCTTT	CASGPRQGRTEAFF
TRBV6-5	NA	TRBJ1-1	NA	TGTGCCAGCAGTAACCTATGGGGGGCTTTCTTT	CASSNLWGAFF
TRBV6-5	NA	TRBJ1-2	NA	TGTGCCAGCAGTTACTCGGCATCAAGGGACAACTATGGCTACACCTTC	CASSYSASRDNYGYTF
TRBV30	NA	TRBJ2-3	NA	TGTGCCTGGAGTTCGTCTCCGCCATTTGACAACCGACTGGCAGATACGCAGTATTTT	CAWSSSPPFDNRLADTQYF
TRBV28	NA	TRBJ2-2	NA	TGTGCCAGCAGTTTATGGGTTAGCTTAAGCGGGGAGCTGTTTTTT	CASSLWVSLSGELFF
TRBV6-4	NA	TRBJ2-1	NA	TGTGCCAGCAGTGAAGGGCAGCCGAACGATGAGCAGTTCTTC	CASSEGQPNDEQFF
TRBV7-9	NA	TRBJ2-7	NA	TGTGCCAGCAGCCACTCCTCCTACGAGCAGTACTTC	CASSHSSYEQYF
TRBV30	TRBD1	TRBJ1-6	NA	TGTGCCTGGAGTAAAAGGGCAGGGGGCTCCTATAATTCACCCCTCCACTTT	CAWSKRAGGSYNSPLHF
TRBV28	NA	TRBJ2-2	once	TGTGCCAGCAGTCGCCGCCCGGGGCCCGGGGAGCTGTTTTTT	CASSRRPGPGELFF
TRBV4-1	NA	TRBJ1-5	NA	TGCGCCAGCAGCCTCACGGACGGATCGTATAGCAATCAGCCCCAGCATTTT	CASSLTDGSYSNQPQHF
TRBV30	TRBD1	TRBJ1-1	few	TGTGCCTGGGGACAGGGGAACACTGAAGCTTTCTTT	CAWGQGNTEAFF
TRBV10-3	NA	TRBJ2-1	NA	TGTGCCATCGACCGGGATGGCTCCTACAATGAGCAGTTCTTC	CAIDRDGSYNEQFF
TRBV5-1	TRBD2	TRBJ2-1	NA	TGCGCCAGCAGCTTGTCACTAGCGGGACCCAATGAGCAGTTCTTC	CASSLSLAGPNEQFF
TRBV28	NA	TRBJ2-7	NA	TGTGCCAGCAGCCACGCATACGAGCAGTACTTC	CASSHAYEQYF
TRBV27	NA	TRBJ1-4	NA	TGTGCCAGCAGTTTTACCGGGGGCGTAGAAAAACTGTTTTTT	CASSFTGGVEKLFF
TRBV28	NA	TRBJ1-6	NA	TGTGCCAGCAGTTTAATGGGTATCTATAATTCACCCCTCCACTTT	CASSLMGIYNSPLHF
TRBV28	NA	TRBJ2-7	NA	TGTGCCAGCTCCGACGGGATCTCCTACGAGCAGTACTTC	CASSDGISYEQYF